Each of the 10 T cell receptor beta chains below was sequenced from the same sample in a study of shared clonotypes between healthy human individuals. Profiling relied on immunoSEQ multiplex PCR, and the TCRdb table lists in-frame clones only, not all of them. Among 2,500,000 or so clones listed, about 90% were seen once. The material sequenced was naive CD4+ T cells from PBMCs. Subset here: CD45RA+ positively selected. Receptors were obtained from a man between 18 and 35 years old in good health. Some clones in this sample may be carry-over from other donors' samples.

Concerning this clone: Other DNA sequences from this sample encode an identical CDR3 as well. This sequence joins TRBV6-5 and TRBJ1-2; 8 bases match TRBD1. The V segment lost 0 bases and the J segment 4 bases; nucleotides outside the gene matches: 1. The length of the CDR3 is 14 residues. CDR1 and CDR2 from the germline V gene are MNHEY and SVGAGI. The CDR3 nucleotides are TGTGCCAGCAGTTACTCAACAGGGGGCTATGGCTACACCTTC. Its translation is CASSYSTGGYGYTF.

This clone was recorded once. The rearrangement uses TRBV6-6 and TRBJ2-4; D unclear. Trimming removed 7 bases from V and 5 bases from J, with 12 bases in between. The CDR3 is made up of 13 amino acids. Germline V gene lookup returns CDR1 MNHNY and CDR2 SVGAGI (reference sequence). The CDR3 loop reads CASIPARQNIQYF. CDR3 DNA sequence: TGTGCCAGCATCCCGGCCAGACAAAACATTCAGTACTTC.

This clone was found once. The chain couples TRBV5-4 to TRBJ2-3, with TRBD2 matching over 13 bases. Germline V lookup: CDR1 SGHNT, CDR2 YYREEE (reference sequence). The trim removed 2 bases at V and 4 bases at J, leaving 7 bases unmatched. CDR3 length: 17 residues. As DNA, the CDR3 is TGTGCCAGCAGCTTCTCTGTCACTAGCGGGAGGGCAGATACGCAGTATTTT. Protein product: CASSFSVTSGRADTQYF.

This clone occurred once. The chain has TRBV5-8 and TRBJ2-7; no reliable D call. Germline V lookup: CDR1 SGHTS, CDR2 YDEGEE. The CDR3 runs 12 residues. V was pared by 3 bases and J by 2 bases, with 6 bases between. CDR3 residues: CASSSDAYEQYF. CDR3 sequence (DNA): TGTGCCAGCAGCTCGGACGCCTACGAGCAGTACTTC.

The chain recombines TRBV11-2 with TRBJ2-1; D gene ambiguous. Looked up from germline, CDR1 is SGHAT and CDR2 is FQNNGV. CDR3 length equals 15 residues. Trimming removed 5 bases from V and 5 bases from J, with 16 bases in between. The CDR3 sequence: CASSRRPDVDNEQFF. CDR3 nucleotide sequence: TGTGCCAGCAGCCGTCGTCCTGACGTAGACAATGAGCAGTTCTTC.

This sequence joins TRBV7-8 and TRBJ2-7; either TRBD1 or TRBD2 may fit D (5 bases each). The germline V gene has CDR1 SGHVS and CDR2 FQNEAQ. Trimming left V 4 bases short and J 8 bases short, with 18 bases between. The CDR3 sequence is 14 residues long. The CDR3 reads CASSSSRDGGKQYF. The CDR3 DNA reads TGTGCCAGCAGCTCCTCCCGGGACGGAGGCAAGCAGTACTTC. Complete variable domain (other parts from reference TRBV7-8 and TRBJ2-7): GAGVSQSPRYKVAKRGQDVALRCDPISGHVSLFWYQQALGQGPEFLTYFQNEAQLDKSGLPSDRFFAERPEGSVSTLKIQRTQQEDSAVYLCASSSSRDGGKQYFGPGTRLTVT.

The gene calls are TRBV10-3 and TRBJ1-2; no clear D gene. The CDR3 sequence is 12 residues long. V was shortened by 7 bases and J by 5 bases, with 11 bases between the two germline ends. Germline values: CDR1 ENHRY, CDR2 SYGVKD. Here the CDR3 DNA reads TGTGCCATCACCGATCCCGGGTATGGCTACACCTTC. It codes for CAITDPGYGYTF.

The chain employs TRBV2 and TRBJ1-5, with unresolved D. Germline CDR1 is SNHLY and CDR2 is FYNNEI. Trimming stripped 6 bases from V and 0 bases from J, with 12 bases between. This CDR3 spans 15 amino acids. The CDR3 sequence: CASRADTLSNQPQHF. In DNA, the CDR3 is TGTGCCAGCAGGGCCGATACTCTTAGCAATCAGCCCCAGCATTTT.

This clone was detected only once. The V call is TRBV6-1, the J call TRBJ2-2; TRBD2 aligns across 12 bases. The CDR3 is made up of 17 amino acids. The J segment lost 5 bases and the V segment lost 0 bases, leaving 4 bases of the junction unmatched. Germline-derived CDR1 and CDR2 are MNHNS and SASEGT. CDR3 loop: CASSEALTSGRTGELFF. The CDR3 DNA follows: TGTGCCAGCAGTGAAGCGTTGACTAGCGGGAGAACCGGGGAGCTGTTTTTT.

This sequence joins TRBV5-1 and TRBJ2-1; no reliable D call. V lost 4 bases to trimming and J lost 2 bases, with 13 bases between them. The CDR3 consists of 15 residues. Germline assignment: CDR1 SGHRS and CDR2 YFSETQ. CDR3 protein: CASSPEADTYNEQFF. The CDR3 coding sequence is TGCGCCAGCAGCCCTGAGGCGGATACCTACAATGAGCAGTTCTTC.